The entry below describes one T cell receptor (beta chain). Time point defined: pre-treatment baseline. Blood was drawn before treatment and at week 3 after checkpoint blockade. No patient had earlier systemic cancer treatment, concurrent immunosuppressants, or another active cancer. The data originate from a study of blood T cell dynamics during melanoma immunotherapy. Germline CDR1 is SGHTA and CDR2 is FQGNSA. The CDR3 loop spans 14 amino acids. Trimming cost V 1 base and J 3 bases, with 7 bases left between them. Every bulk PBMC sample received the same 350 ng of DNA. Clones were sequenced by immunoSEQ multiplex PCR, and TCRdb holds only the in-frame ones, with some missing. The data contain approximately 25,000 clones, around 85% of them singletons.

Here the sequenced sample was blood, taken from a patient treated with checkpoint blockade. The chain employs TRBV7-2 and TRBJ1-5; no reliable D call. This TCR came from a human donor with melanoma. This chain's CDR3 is CASSLEQYNQPQHF. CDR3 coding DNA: TGTGCCAGCAGCTTAGAACAGTACAATCAGCCCCAGCATTTT. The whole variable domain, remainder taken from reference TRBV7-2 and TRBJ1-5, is GAGVSQSPSNKVTEKGKDVELRCDPISGHTALYWYRQSLGQGLEFLIYFQGNSAPDKSGLPSDRFSAERTGGSVSTLTIQRTQQEDSAVYLCASSLEQYNQPQHFGDGTRLSIL.